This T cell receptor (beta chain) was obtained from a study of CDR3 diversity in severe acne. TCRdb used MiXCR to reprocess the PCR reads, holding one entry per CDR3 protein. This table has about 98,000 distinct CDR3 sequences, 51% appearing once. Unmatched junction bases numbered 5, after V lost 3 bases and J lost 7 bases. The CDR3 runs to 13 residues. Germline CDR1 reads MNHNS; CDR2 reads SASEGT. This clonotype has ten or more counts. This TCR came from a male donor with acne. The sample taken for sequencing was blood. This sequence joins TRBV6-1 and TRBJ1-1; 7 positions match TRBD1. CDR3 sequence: CASSDTYRGEAFF. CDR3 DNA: TGTGCCAGCAGTGATACCTACAGGGGTGAAGCTTTCTTT.